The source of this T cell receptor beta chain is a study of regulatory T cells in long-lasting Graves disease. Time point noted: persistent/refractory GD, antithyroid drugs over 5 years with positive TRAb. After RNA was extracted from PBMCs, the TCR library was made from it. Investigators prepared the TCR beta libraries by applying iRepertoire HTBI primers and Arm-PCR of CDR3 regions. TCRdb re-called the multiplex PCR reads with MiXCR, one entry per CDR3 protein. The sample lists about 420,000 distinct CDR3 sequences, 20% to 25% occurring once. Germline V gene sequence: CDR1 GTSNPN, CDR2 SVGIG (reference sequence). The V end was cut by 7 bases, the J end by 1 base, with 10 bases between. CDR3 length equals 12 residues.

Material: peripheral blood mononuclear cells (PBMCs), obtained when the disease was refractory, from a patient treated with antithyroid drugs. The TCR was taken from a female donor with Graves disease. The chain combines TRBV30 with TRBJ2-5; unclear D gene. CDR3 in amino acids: CASLGVQETQYF. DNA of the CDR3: TGTGCCTCCCTTGGGGTCCAAGAGACCCAGTACTTC.